This T cell receptor beta chain was observed in a study of radiotherapy plus CTLA-4 blockade in lung cancer. Study context: Disease control was achieved by around 33% of patients, and objective responses by over 15%. Study conclusions and caveats: An expansion of tumor-derived TCR clones occurred in blood after radiotherapy plus ipilimumab.

In the case of this clone: Its cognate antigen is unknown.

Profiling relied on immunoSEQ multiplex PCR, and the TCRdb table lists in-frame clones only, not all of them. This sample has about 77,000 clones, with roughly 80% found just once. Participants had chemo-refractory metastatic non-small-cell lung cancer and were treated with focal radiation plus ipilimumab CTLA-4 blockade. V shed 0 bases and J 0 bases; nucleotides not matched to a gene: 12. CDR3 length: 20 amino acids. Germline CDR1 is LGHNA and CDR2 is YNFKEQ. V and J are TRBV4-2 and TRBJ2-7, with 12 bases identical to TRBD2. This TCR derives from a human donor with non-small cell lung cancer whose response to radiotherapy plus ipilimumab could not be evaluated. Material: peripheral blood, obtained from a patient treated with radiotherapy plus ipilimumab. DNA for the CDR3: TGTGCCAGCAGCCAAGAGTGGGGACTAGCGGGCCCGCCCAGCTCCTACGAGCAGTACTTC. Its translation is CASSQEWGLAGPPSSYEQYF.